The 17 T cell receptor beta chains in this list originate from one sample, sequenced in a study of blood T cells in healthy people across ages (dated by TCRdb to the mid-2010s). Libraries came from 5' RACE. Sequencing instrument: Illumina HiSeq 2500. The second PCR ran for roughly 7 to 11 cycles and used a J-beta primer mix along with a sample-barcoded 5' primer. TCRdb trimmed the raw reads at Q25, called clones with MiXCR and kept productive beta chains. Rows matching on CDR3 protein sequence are summarized as one entry with the most common DNA and genes. This sample comprises 1.2 million to 1.5 million distinct CDR3 sequences, approximately 59% of them detected only once. Roughly 7% of the sample belongs to the ten largest clones. The specimen sequenced was blood. These receptor sequences come from a young man in good health.

The CDR3 loop reads CASSYRVFAEQYF. Here the CDR3 DNA reads TGTGCCAGCAGCTACAGGGTCTTTGCCGAGCAGTACTTC. V gene TRBV7-2 combines with J gene TRBJ2-7, with D perhaps TRBD1 (6 bases). V gave up 4 bases and J gave up 6 bases, with 13 bases separating them. The germline CDR1 and CDR2 sequences are SGHTA and FQGNSA. The CDR3 has 13 amino acids. Full variable domain (remainder filled in from reference TRBV7-2 and TRBJ2-7): GAGVSQSPSNKVTEKGKDVELRCDPISGHTALYWYRQSLGQGLEFLIYFQGNSAPDKSGLPSDRFSAERTGGSVSTLTIQRTQQEDSAVYLCASSYRVFAEQYFGPGTRLTVT.

A few counts support this clonotype. The J gene is TRBJ2-5, the V gene TRBV29-1, with D unresolved. The CDR3 has 10 residues. Germline-derived CDR1 and CDR2 are SQVTM and ANQGSEA. V lost 4 bases and J 5 bases, leaving 5 bases between the germline ends. Here the CDR3 reads CSVVFETQYF. The CDR3 bases are TGCAGCGTTGTTTTTGAGACCCAGTACTTC.

The genes are TRBV4-1 and TRBJ2-5; 11 bases align to TRBD2. Germline V lookup: CDR1 MGHRA, CDR2 YSYEKL. With V trimmed by 3 bases and J by 11 bases, 23 bases remained unmatched. The CDR3 is 19 amino acids. The CDR3: CASSHLAGGQSWPYNEQYF. In DNA, the CDR3 is TGCGCCAGCAGCCACCTAGCGGGGGGTCAAAGTTGGCCGTACAATGAGCAGTACTTC.

This clonotype was seen only a few times. The chain has TRBV7-2 and TRBJ1-4; no clear D. V was shortened by 4 bases and J by 5 bases, with 5 bases between the two germline ends. Germline CDR1 SGHTA, CDR2 FQGNSA. The CDR3 is made up of 12 amino acids. The CDR3 loop reads CASSSGNEKLFF. CDR3 sequence (DNA): TGTGCCAGCAGCTCGGGGAATGAAAAACTGTTTTTT.

This chain links TRBV5-1 with TRBJ1-1; 9 nucleotides match TRBD1. This CDR3 is built from 16 residues. V lost 5 bases to trimming and J lost 4 bases; unmatched junction nucleotides: 12. Germline CDR1 reads SGHRS; CDR2 reads YFSETQ. CDR3 coding DNA: TGCGCCAGCAGTAACCCCGGGACAGGGCCGAGCACTGAAGCTTTCTTT. Amino acids: CASSNPGTGPSTEAFF.

The chain uses TRBV28 and TRBJ2-1, with 9 bases aligning to TRBD2. This CDR3 is 19 amino acids long. Germline assignment: CDR1 MDHEN and CDR2 SYDVKM. V was clipped by 5 bases and J by 1 base; unmatched bases: 15. The CDR3 is CASSRYWGSGSRSYNEQFF. The CDR3 nucleotides are TGTGCCAGCAGTCGATATTGGGGTAGCGGGAGCAGGTCCTACAATGAGCAGTTCTTC.

This clonotype was seen a few times. The V gene is TRBV4-1, the J gene TRBJ2-7; 9 nucleotides align to TRBD2. CDR1 is MGHRA and CDR2 is YSYEKL in the germline V gene. The CDR3 covers 17 residues. The J segment lost 0 bases and the V segment lost 0 bases, leaving 6 bases of the junction unmatched. The CDR3 sequence: CASSQDVGLATSYEQYF. CDR3 bases: TGCGCCAGCAGCCAAGATGTCGGACTAGCGACCTCCTACGAGCAGTACTTC.

In this sample, this clonotype turned up a few times. The V and J genes are TRBV29-1 and TRBJ2-7; 7 nucleotides match TRBD2. V lost 7 bases to trimming and J lost 5 bases; unmatched junction nucleotides: 8. This CDR3 has 12 amino acids. Germline assignment: CDR1 SQVTM and CDR2 ANQGSEA. CDR3 nucleotides: TGCAGCGGCCGCACTAGCGAGGACGAGCAGTACTTC. This gives the protein CSGRTSEDEQYF.

The table lists this clonotype with a few counts. V is TRBV6-5 and J is TRBJ2-5, with 7 bases matching TRBD2. The J call may be mistaken, given a closer DNA end match to TRBJ2-7. The CDR3 has 13 residues. Germline CDR1 MNHEY, CDR2 SVGAGI. CDR3 sequence: CASSYSGGVEQYF. The CDR3 DNA reads as TGTGCCAGCAGTTACTCGGGGGGGGTCGAGCAGTACTTC.

The rearrangement joins TRBV27 to TRBJ2-7; D gene unclear. Deletions cut 3 bases from V and 6 bases from J, with 18 bases between. The CDR3 contains 15 residues. Germline assignment: CDR1 MNHEY and CDR2 SMNVEV (reference sequence). CDR3: CASSLYPDPTCEQYF. For the CDR3, the DNA is TGTGCCAGCAGTTTGTATCCGGACCCGACCTGCGAGCAGTACTTC.

The rearrangement joins TRBV9 to TRBJ2-1; no firm D call. The last part of the DNA fits TRBJ2-7 better; the J call may be wrong. The CDR3 is 16 amino acids. Germline CDR1 is SGDLS and CDR2 is YYNGEE. CDR3 protein: CASSVLPTKTVYEQYF. The CDR3, as DNA: TGTGCCAGCAGCGTCCTGCCCACCAAGACGGTTTACGAGCAGTACTTC.

This clonotype was picked up a small number of times. The V gene is TRBV29-1, the J gene TRBJ2-1; D gene unclear. Looked up from germline, CDR1 is SQVTM and CDR2 is ANQGSEA. The CDR3 is 11 residues long. V dropped 4 bases and J dropped 6 bases, with 7 bases sitting between them. CDR3 sequence: CSVGPSNEQFF. The CDR3 nucleotides read TGCAGCGTTGGCCCTAGCAATGAGCAGTTCTTC.

This clonotype was observed a handful of times. One end of the junction is discordant with germline, which a read error may explain. This chain joins TRBV7-2 and TRBJ2-5; the match to TRBD1 covers 8 bases. This CDR3 is built from 14 residues. Germline V gene sequence: CDR1 SGHTA, CDR2 FQGNSA. CDR3 sequence: CAGSLGQDGETQYF. CDR3 DNA sequence: TGTGCCGGCAGCTTGGGACAGGACGGCGAGACCCAGTACTTC. Combining the CDR3 with reference TRBV7-2 and TRBJ2-5 gives the whole variable domain GAGVSQSPSNKVTEKGKDVELRCDPISGHTALYWYRQSLGQGLEFLIYFQGNSAPDKSGLPSDRFSAERTGGSVSTLTIQRTQQEDSAVYLCAGSLGQDGETQYFGPGTRLLVL.

This sequence joins TRBV24-1 and TRBJ1-2; D is unresolved. In germline, CDR1 is KGHDR, CDR2 SFDVKD. CDR3 size: 12 residues. Trimming stripped 3 bases from V and 7 bases from J, with 8 bases between. In nucleotides, the CDR3 is TGTGCCACCAGTGATCCCAAAAGTGGCTACACCTTC. Translated, it gives CATSDPKSGYTF.

This clonotype was counted only a few times. The V gene is TRBV12-3 or TRBV12-4, the J gene TRBJ2-5, with no clear D. The V end was cut by 2 bases, the J end by 1 base, with 8 bases between. CDR3 size: 14 residues. The CDR3: CASSLLGFQETQYF. The CDR3 coding sequence is TGTGCCAGCAGTTTATTGGGATTCCAAGAGACCCAGTACTTC.

The gene calls are TRBV4-2 and TRBJ2-1, with no clear D. Trimming cost V 0 bases and J 8 bases, with 14 bases left between them. Germline V gene lookup returns CDR1 LGHNA and CDR2 YNFKEQ. The CDR3 spans 15 residues. In DNA, the CDR3 is TGTGCCAGCAGCCAAGATCTGGGTAGCAGGTATGAGCAGTTCTTC. Translating gives CASSQDLGSRYEQFF.

In this sample, this clonotype turned up a few times. J is TRBJ2-5 and V is TRBV30; D is ambiguous. The DNA end is more similar to TRBJ2-7, so the J call may be wrong. From germline, CDR1 is GTSNPN and CDR2 SVGIG (reference sequence). This CDR3 region has 11 residues. CDR3 sequence reads: CAWSPPGEQYF. The CDR3 DNA reads TGTGCCTGGAGCCCGCCGGGCGAGCAGTACTTC.